The subject of this entry is one TCR beta chain. Antigen specificity is unknown. Expressed TCRB transcripts were sequenced, since all the RNA that had been isolated was reverse transcribed. Assay: immunoSEQ multiplex PCR; the TCRdb copy retains only in-frame clones and omits some. Of some 240,000 clones listed, 15% to 20% were seen once; the top ten hold 0.07% to 0.095%. The sample is drawn from a study of beta chain features in type 1 diabetes. Study-wide background: All samples yielded over 95,000,000 examined sorted cells. Study observations and caveats: For TCRB rearrangement, an influence of HLA type remained unresolved here. Researchers caution that PCR might favor shorter templates, equally among patients and controls. A moderate, significant TCRB CDR3 shortening appeared in type 1 diabetes across four CD4+ subsets. Patients with type 1 diabetes showed fewer VDJ junction insertions and more deletions.

The CDR3 runs to 12 residues. The germline CDR1 and CDR2 sequences are MNHNY and SVGAGI (reference sequence). The V and J ends lost 6 bases and 0 bases respectively, with 5 bases between them. The sample was naive CD4+ T cells from blood. This TCR came from a man younger than 40 with type 1 diabetes. This rearrangement joins TRBV6-6 to TRBJ1-1; no reliable D call. The CDR3 bases are TGTGCCAGCAGACGCATGAACACTGAAGCTTTCTTT. Translated, it gives CASRRMNTEAFF.